This T cell receptor (beta chain) derives from a study of blood T cells in healthy people across ages. Study results and caveats: A strong correlation was found between TCR beta diversity and the percentage of naive T cells.

In its sample, this clonotype was seen many times. Its antigen is not identified. Trimming took off 3 bases at V and 3 bases at J, with 2 bases between the two ends. Germline V CDR1 and CDR2: SQVTM, ANQGSEA. The CDR3 sequence is 10 residues long. Sample-barcoded 5' priming and a J-beta primer mix drove a second PCR of roughly 6 to 12 cycles. TCRdb analysed the 5' RACE reads with MiXCR anew, one entry per CDR3 protein. The data show about 1,500,000 distinct CDR3 sequences, with 25% to 30% seen just once and 7.7% held by the top ten. Input material: blood. The chain recombines TRBV29-1 with TRBJ2-5, with unresolved D. The receptor's source is a woman aged 25 to 45 in good health. CDR3 residues: CSVDKETQYF. In DNA, the CDR3 is TGCAGCGTTGACAAAGAGACCCAGTACTTC.